This TCR beta chain stems from a study of shared clonotypes between healthy human individuals. Across the whole study: Per-donor plates numbered three CD4 naive, three CD4 memory, two CD8 naive and one CD8 memory.

Study-level points and caveats: Sample collection involved blood only; tissue repertoires are likely different. Non-shared clonotypes were found to have lower generation probabilities than the clonotypes that were shared by all four of the sorted-subset donors.

Germline CDR1 SGHTA, CDR2 FQGNSA. The CDR3 consists of 16 residues. V trimming: 3 bases; J trimming: 0 bases; junction bases outside the gene matches: 6. As to this clone: As yet, its antigen is unknown.

Naive CD8 populations comprised CD45RO-negative cells positively selected for CCR7, excluding terminally differentiated effector memory CD45RA+ cells. This table comes from immunoSEQ multiplex PCR, and its TCRdb copy is limited to in-frame clones, with some not included. The data hold 1.5 million to 2.5 million clones, with less than 95% observed a single time. The origin of this receptor is a man between 18 and 35 years old in good health. Sequences were obtained from naive CD8+ T cells sorted from blood. The chain couples TRBV7-2 to TRBJ2-7; 9 positions match TRBD1. This CDR3 is CASSFFGTGFSYEQYF. The CDR3 DNA reads TGTGCCAGCAGCTTCTTTGGGACAGGGTTCTCCTACGAGCAGTACTTC.